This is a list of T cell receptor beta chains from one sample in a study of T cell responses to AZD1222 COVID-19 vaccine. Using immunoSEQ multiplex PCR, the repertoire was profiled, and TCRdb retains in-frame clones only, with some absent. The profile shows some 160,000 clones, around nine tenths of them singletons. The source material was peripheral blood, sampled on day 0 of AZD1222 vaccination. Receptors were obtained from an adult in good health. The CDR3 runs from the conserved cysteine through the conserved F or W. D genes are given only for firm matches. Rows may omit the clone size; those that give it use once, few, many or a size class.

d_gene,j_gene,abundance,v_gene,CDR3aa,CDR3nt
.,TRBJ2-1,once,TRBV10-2,CASSRGGVYNEQFF,TGCGCCAGCAGTAGGGGGGGCGTCTACAATGAGCAGTTCTTC
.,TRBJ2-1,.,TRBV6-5,CASRERATYNEQFF,TGTGCCAGCAGGGAGCGGGCGACCTACAATGAGCAGTTCTTC
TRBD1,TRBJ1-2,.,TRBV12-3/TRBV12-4,CASSFNRGYGYTF,TGTGCCAGCAGTTTCAACAGGGGTTATGGCTACACCTTC
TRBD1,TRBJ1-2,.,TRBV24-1,CATSDRTGLGYTF,TGTGCCACCAGTGACAGGACAGGGCTCGGCTACACCTTC
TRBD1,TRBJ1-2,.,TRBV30,CAWRVTGNGYTF,TGTGCCTGGAGGGTGACAGGGAATGGCTACACCTTC
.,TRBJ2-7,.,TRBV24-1,CATSDLSRFCITYEQYF,TGTGCCACCAGTGATTTGTCCAGGTTTTGTATAACCTACGAGCAGTACTTC
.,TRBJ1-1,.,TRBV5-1,CAHGAGNTEAFF,TGCGCTCATGGGGCAGGGAACACTGAAGCTTTCTTT
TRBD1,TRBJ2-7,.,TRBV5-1,CASSYYGTGGFEQYF,TGCGCCAGCAGCTATTACGGGACAGGGGGTTTCGAGCAGTACTTC
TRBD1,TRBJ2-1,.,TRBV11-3,CASSLRTGTYNEQFF,TGTGCCAGCAGCTTAAGGACAGGGACCTACAATGAGCAGTTCTTC
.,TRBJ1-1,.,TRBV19,CASSMWPNTEAFF,TGTGCCAGTAGTATGTGGCCGAACACTGAAGCTTTCTTT
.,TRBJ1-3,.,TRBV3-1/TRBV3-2,CASSHQAQVSGNTIYF,TGTGCCAGCAGCCACCAAGCTCAGGTCTCTGGAAACACCATATATTTT
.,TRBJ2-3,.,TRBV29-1,CSGLAFTDTQYF,TGCAGCGGCCTAGCGTTCACAGATACGCAGTATTTT
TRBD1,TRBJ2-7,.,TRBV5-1,CASSPRTGSYEQYF,TGCGCCAGCAGCCCCCGGACAGGGTCCTACGAGCAGTACTTC
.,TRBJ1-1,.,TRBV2,CASRKARTANTEAFF,TGTGCCAGCAGGAAGGCTAGGACGGCGAACACTGAAGCTTTCTTT
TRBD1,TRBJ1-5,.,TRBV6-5,CASYGGTGSNQPQHF,TGTGCCAGCTATGGAGGGACAGGGAGCAATCAGCCCCAGCATTTT
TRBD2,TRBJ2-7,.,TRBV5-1,CASSLELAGSYEQYF,TGCGCCAGCAGCTTGGAACTAGCGGGAAGTTACGAGCAGTACTTC
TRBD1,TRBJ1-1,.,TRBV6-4,CASSKDRGTEAFF,TGTGCCAGCAGCAAGGACAGGGGGACGGAAGCTTTCTTT
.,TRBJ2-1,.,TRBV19,CASSMTDSSYNEQFF,TGTGCCAGTAGTATGACGGACAGCTCCTACAATGAGCAGTTCTTC
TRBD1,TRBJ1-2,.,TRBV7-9,CASSLSGQGAYGYTF,TGTGCCAGCAGCTTAAGTGGACAGGGGGCGTATGGCTACACCTTC
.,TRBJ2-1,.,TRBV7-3,CASSFSRGAEQFF,TGTGCCAGCAGCTTCTCCCGGGGAGCTGAGCAGTTCTTC
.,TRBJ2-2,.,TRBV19,CASSIVGTGELFF,TGTGCCAGTAGTATTGTGGGGACGGGGGAGCTGTTTTTT
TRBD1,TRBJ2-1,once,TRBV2,CASRPGTGVNEQFF,TGTGCCAGCAGGCCCGGGACAGGGGTGAATGAGCAGTTCTTC
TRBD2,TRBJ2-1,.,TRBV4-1,CASSHLGLAGINEQFF,TGCGCCAGCAGCCACCTGGGACTAGCGGGGATAAATGAGCAGTTCTTC
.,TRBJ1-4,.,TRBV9,CASSASRGGLEKLFF,TGTGCCAGCAGCGCGAGCCGAGGGGGGCTTGAAAAACTGTTTTTT
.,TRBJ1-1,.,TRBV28,CASSETGRNTEAFF,TGTGCCAGCAGTGAAACGGGCCGGAACACTGAAGCTTTCTTT
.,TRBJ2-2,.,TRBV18,CASSPLLVGTGELFF,TGTGCCAGCTCACCCCTTTTGGTGGGGACCGGGGAGCTGTTTTTT
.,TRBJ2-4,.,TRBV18,CASSQDKRAIQYF,TGTGCCAGCTCACAAGATAAGCGGGCCATTCAGTACTTC
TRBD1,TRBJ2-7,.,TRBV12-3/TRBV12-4,CASRGDRGDQYF,TGTGCCAGCAGGGGGGACAGGGGTGATCAGTACTTC
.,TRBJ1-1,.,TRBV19,CASSIGGGRTEAFF,TGTGCCAGTAGTATAGGGGGAGGGCGAACTGAAGCTTTCTTT
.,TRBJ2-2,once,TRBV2,CASRDLLVAGELFF,TGTGCCAGCAGGGACCTATTAGTGGCCGGGGAGCTGTTTTTT
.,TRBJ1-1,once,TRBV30,CAWRWGPLNTEAFF,TGTGCCTGGAGGTGGGGTCCTCTGAACACTGAAGCTTTCTTT
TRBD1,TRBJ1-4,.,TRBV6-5,CASSRQGAPNEKLFF,TGTGCCAGCAGTCGACAGGGGGCACCTAATGAAAAACTGTTTTTT
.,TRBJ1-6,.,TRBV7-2,CASSGRRDRGSPLHF,TGTGCCAGCAGCGGACGCAGGGACCGGGGTTCACCCCTCCACTTT
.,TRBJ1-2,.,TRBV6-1,CASSEITENYGYTF,TGTGCCAGCAGTGAAATCACAGAGAACTATGGCTACACCTTC
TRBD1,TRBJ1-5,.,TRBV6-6,CASRSGTGFQPQHF,TGTGCCAGCAGGTCCGGGACAGGGTTCCAGCCCCAGCATTTT
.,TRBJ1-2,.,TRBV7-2,CASSLAHYGYTF,TGTGCCAGCAGCTTAGCCCACTATGGCTACACCTTC
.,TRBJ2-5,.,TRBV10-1,CASSESNPAGETQYF,TGCGCCAGCAGTGAGTCGAATCCTGCCGGTGAGACCCAGTACTTC
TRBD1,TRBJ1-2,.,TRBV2,CASSEGPRDRADYGYTF,TGTGCCAGCAGTGAAGGGCCCCGGGACAGGGCGGACTATGGCTACACCTTC
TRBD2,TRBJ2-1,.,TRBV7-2,CASSLALVAGVIYNEQFF,TGTGCCAGCAGCTTAGCGCTAGTAGCGGGGGTTATTTACAATGAGCAGTTCTTC
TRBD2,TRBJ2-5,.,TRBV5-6,CASSLVRRAGVTQYF,TGTGCCAGCAGCCTCGTCAGGAGGGCGGGGGTGACCCAGTACTTC
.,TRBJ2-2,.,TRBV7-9,CASSSFKSMGANTGELFF,TGTGCCAGCAGCTCATTTAAAAGTATGGGGGCGAACACCGGGGAGCTGTTTTTT
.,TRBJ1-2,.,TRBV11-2,CASSSQGAYGYTF,TGTGCCAGCAGCTCACAGGGAGCCTATGGCTACACCTTC
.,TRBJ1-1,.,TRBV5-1,CASSLSVVVGTEAFF,TGCGCCAGCAGCTTGAGTGTCGTCGTGGGCACTGAAGCTTTCTTT
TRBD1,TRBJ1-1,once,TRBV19,CASIRRDRGNTEAFF,TGTGCCAGTATTAGAAGGGACAGGGGAAACACTGAAGCTTTCTTT
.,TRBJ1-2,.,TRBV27,CATRDGPGGNRDIGYTF,TGTGCCACCCGAGACGGCCCCGGGGGGAACAGGGACATAGGCTACACCTTC
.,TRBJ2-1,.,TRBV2,CASSPILYNEQFF,TGTGCCAGCAGTCCAATCCTCTACAATGAGCAGTTCTTC